This TCR beta chain appears in the sequencing data of a study of cytomegalovirus exposure and HLA in healthy donors (dated by TCRdb to 2016 to 2017). For the study in its entirety: An earlier analysis of 587 of the donors reported about 300 Gb of sequence data and 117 million unique TCR beta sequences obtained from about 179 million T cells. Across around 400 genotyped donors of the cohort, an average of approximately 240,000 unique TCR beta nucleotide sequences per donor were sequenced, and roughly a sixth of those sequences were non-productive. An earlier analysis of 587 of the donors used high-throughput TCR beta sequencing to judge whether each TCR beta V gene segment behaved as functional or pseudogenic. To predict cytomegalovirus infection status, the study combined high-throughput TCR immunosequencing, statistical association of individual TCRs with disease status, and machine learning. A later analysis re-examined previously published TCR beta repertoires from roughly 720 donors and added high-resolution HLA genotyping to investigate patterns of TCR occurrence. A later genetic analysis took genome-wide SNP genotypes for about three fifths of the roughly 700 donors and used that subset as a discovery cohort. In the later analysis, no new phenotypic data were used to find candidate immune exposures; instead, reliance was placed on TCR beta sequences and their occurrence across donors. The T cell repertoires of some 700 subjects were profiled by immunosequencing and related to cytomegalovirus serostatus. Class I and class II HLA loci were covered by the typing at four-digit resolution. Along with the roughly 610-subject first cohort, a separate validation cohort of approximately 110 different subjects was used. The genetic ancestry cluster associated with self-reported Caucasian donors included 65% to 90% of the roughly 400 genotyped donors. An early release that covered some 630 HLA-typed donors contained approximately 320 gigabases of sequencing data and 80 million or so unique TCR sequences. Five DR-DQ haplotypes were handled as single units for association and clustering, since linkage in the cohort was strong. Every repertoire in the discovery cohort had been generated on one and the same sequencing platform. Typing coverage differed by locus: A, B, C, DRB1 and DQB1 were typed in about 620-640 donors, DQA1 in 522, DPA1 in around 580, and DPB1 in roughly 470. The study aimed to test whether cataloging public T cell receptors could reveal signatures of past pathogen exposure. Donor age, sex, ethnicity and CMV serostatus were compiled together with the repertoire data. Results the study describes overall, beyond this receptor: When HLA alleles, especially DR and DQ, strongly co-occurred, TCR associations were difficult to assign to individual alleles. An association between a missense DCLRE1C variant and V-gene and J-gene trimming of TCR beta chains was found in a later genetic analysis and replicated in an independent cohort. The classifier was reported to diagnose cytomegalovirus status with high specificity and sensitivity in both the original and validation cohorts. The cohort was sequenced for TCR beta chains only, and without alpha or paired-chain data the features that could be detected were limited. Because counts were too low, under 20 rarely observed V segments, including chromosome 9 orphons, were left out of the earlier analysis of approximately 500 of the donors. According to the authors, the approach could potentially be generalized to other disease states and immunological phenotypes. In a later analysis, most CMV-associated TCR beta chains were found to appear HLA-restricted, with HLA associations seemingly driven largely by CMV exposure. In a later analysis, around 17,000 TCR beta sequences were associated with specific HLA alleles at a false discovery rate of 0.05. In a later analysis, several top co-occurrence clusters were reported to appear linked to parvovirus B19, influenza, CMV and Epstein-Barr virus. In a later genetic analysis, fewer N-insertions in productive TCRs were reported among donors in an Asian-associated ancestry cluster than the roughly 700-donor mean. Presence/absence analyses assumed roughly uniform sequencing depth across donors, an assumption that may not hold. Because the 87-base-pair reads could not distinguish some IMGT-functional V segments, including TRBV6-2 and TRBV6-3, those segments were excluded. A later analysis found that TCR association rates varied across HLA loci, with DRB1 alleles showing the most associated TCRs and HLA-C alleles the fewest. Immune exposure information for the cohort was limited to CMV serostatus. A later analysis found that HLA-associated TCR beta chains were more clonally expanded and had lower generation probabilities than equally common non-associated chains. A further reported finding was that TCR beta sequences accurately predicted the HLA-A and HLA-B alleles for most subjects in the first cohort. A total of 150 to 200 TCR beta chains were listed by the study as associated with cytomegalovirus. A few of the identified cytomegalovirus-associated TCR beta chains were confirmed in vitro to be specific for cytomegalovirus antigens. Correlated functional status among segregating V segments might be attributable to linkage disequilibrium, but an unknown experimental factor could not be ruled out. A cluster of highly shared sequence variants was judged likely to represent a technical artifact of the sequencing pipeline. Across donors, most TCR sequences were observed very rarely, whereas some public TCRs were present in many individuals. Broadly in line with IMGT annotations, most TCR beta V segments showed up in productive rearrangements about 87% or about 30% of the time in an earlier analysis of several hundred of the donors. HLA typing was unavailable for some donors at each locus, so association tests used only the typed subset.

The library came from the immunoSEQ multiplex PCR assay. A mixture of 60 forward primers for TCR Vbeta segments and 13 reverse primers for TCR Jbeta segments was used in the multiplex PCR. The CDR3 region of rearranged TCR beta genes was amplified from genomic DNA by a multiplex PCR assay. The Illumina HiSeq System was used to sequence the amplified TCR beta libraries as 87-base-pair reads. In the source study's methods: In a later analysis, tens of millions of unique TCR beta chains were counted across the roughly 670 repertoires, and roughly 11 million of these chains were shared by at least two donors. To remove PCR and sequencing errors, raw reads were error-corrected and collapsed into unique sequences using a nearest-neighbor algorithm that merged closely related sequences. Alignment of CDR3 sequences to IMGT reference sequences was used to assign V, D and J gene segments. For a sequence to be retained, a match of at least six nucleotides was required to both a V gene segment and a J gene segment. Rearrangements were classified as productive when the CDR3 lacked stop codons and remained in frame with V and J, and all other rearrangements were classified as non-productive. Following IMGT convention, CDR3 was defined as the stretch from the second conserved V-encoded cysteine to the conserved J-encoded phenylalanine. The earlier analysis of some 600 of the donors excluded sequences that lacked an unambiguous match to a single V gene segment. In an earlier analysis of roughly 600 of the donors, a V segment was called functional when productive rearrangements were above 56.7%, and segregating when the standard deviation between donors exceeded 5%. To diagnose cytomegalovirus status from the catalog of TCR beta chain sequences, a statistical classification framework was built. V and J gene assignment, in a later analysis, came from comparing TCR nucleotide sequences with IMGT/GENE-DB human TR gene sequences. A later analysis assigned CDR3 sequences and most-parsimonious VDJ recombination scenarios with the TCRdist pipeline. In a later analysis, each TCR beta chain was defined by its CDR3 amino acid sequence together with its V-gene family, and reads without a unique V-gene family were excluded. A later analysis removed 550 to 650 highly shared, low-generation-probability nucleotide sequences to deal with suspected cross-contamination and a sequencing artifact. In a later analysis, a clonal expansion index was calculated for each public chain from normalized within-repertoire ranks of inferred template counts. Generation probabilities in a later analysis came from a VDJ recombination model fitted to out-of-frame rearrangements, and those results were checked against IGoR. In a later analysis, TCR-TCR, TCR-HLA and TCR-CMV co-occurrence was scored with hypergeometric tests, and a repertoire-size bias correction was applied to TCR pairs. False discovery rates were estimated in a later analysis by permuting HLA or CMV assignments 20 times. A later analysis grouped co-occurring TCRs with DBSCAN, adding TCRdist sequence similarity when clustering within HLA-allele-positive subsets. For co-occurrence clustering, repertoires with fewer than 30,000 or more than 120,000 public chains were excluded, along with four or five repertoires with anomalous nucleotide sharing. TCRdb limited this immuneACCESS table to in-frame rearrangements with V and J called. A share of clones is missing; checked studies link under half to unresolved V genes, and the rest is unexplained. V, J and clone size were drawn from that table, and D and trimming were deduced from the DNA. This sample holds 25,000 to 40,000 clones; 35% to 55% were observed only once. Just under 2% of the sample comes from the top ten.

The cohort was made up of around 720 healthy bone marrow donors. Cohort members were all nominally healthy when sampled, although unrecorded immune exposures were likely present. The donor was CMV seronegative and was included in the group of 352 seronegative cohort members. A peripheral blood sample was provided by each donor, and peripheral blood mononuclear cells were used for TCR beta sequencing. The Qiagen DNeasy Blood Extraction Kit was used to extract genomic DNA from the blood cell samples. Notes on this clone: Its antigen has not been determined. The record has no base qualities; no much larger clone is one base away.

Its CDR3 holds 15 amino acids, cysteine through phenylalanine. The sequence is cut down to CDR3 DNA, 45 bases in frame from base 1. Deletion took 0 bases off V and 5 bases off J, with a span of 12 bases between the germline ends. Reading the germline V gene gives CDR1 SGHRS and CDR2 YFSETQ. The chain uses TRBV5-1 and TRBJ2-1; the D segment could be TRBD1, given 5 matching bases. This sequence was found in a woman in her fifties or sixties in good health and CMV-seronegative. Sequencing was carried out using PBMCs. This receptor has the CDR3 CASSLVGREDNEQFF. The DNA is as follows: TGCGCCAGCAGCTTGGTGGGCAGGGAAGACAATGAGCAGTTCTTC.